This T cell receptor beta chain comes out of a study of T-cell reconstitution after alpha-beta-depleted transplantation in children. General study findings and limits: After transplant, high TCRbeta diversity at day 60 in some patients arose from surviving recipient T cells and thymic progenitors. At around two months after transplant, the alpha-beta T cells were reportedly derived from several hundred expanded clones that came from non-depleted graft cells. Newly produced T cells mostly accounted for T-cell counts and diversity one year post-transplant.

The CDR3 runs to 14 residues. V was shortened by 6 bases and J by 6 bases, with 18 bases between the two germline ends. Germline CDR1 is SQVTM and CDR2 is ANQGSEA. TCRbeta library preparation incorporated unique molecular identifiers. From the PCR reads, TCRdb called clonotypes with MiXCR, one entry per CDR3 protein. This sample has hundreds of thousands of distinct CDR3 sequences, with under 30% found just once. This clonotype has only a few counts. The antigen is undetermined. The chain employs TRBV29-1 and TRBJ2-1; D might be TRBD1 (5 bases). The TCR originated in a female patient between 2 and 15 years old who had a stem cell transplant for congenital amegakaryocytic thrombocytopenia, so the T cells may come from the graft donor. The sequenced sample was PBMCs, mostly from graft donor cells, obtained 360 days after TCRalphabeta/CD19-depleted stem cell transplant. The CDR3 protein is CSVIPLRGRNEQFF. As DNA, the CDR3 is TGCAGCGTCATCCCCCTAAGGGGTCGCAATGAGCAGTTCTTC.